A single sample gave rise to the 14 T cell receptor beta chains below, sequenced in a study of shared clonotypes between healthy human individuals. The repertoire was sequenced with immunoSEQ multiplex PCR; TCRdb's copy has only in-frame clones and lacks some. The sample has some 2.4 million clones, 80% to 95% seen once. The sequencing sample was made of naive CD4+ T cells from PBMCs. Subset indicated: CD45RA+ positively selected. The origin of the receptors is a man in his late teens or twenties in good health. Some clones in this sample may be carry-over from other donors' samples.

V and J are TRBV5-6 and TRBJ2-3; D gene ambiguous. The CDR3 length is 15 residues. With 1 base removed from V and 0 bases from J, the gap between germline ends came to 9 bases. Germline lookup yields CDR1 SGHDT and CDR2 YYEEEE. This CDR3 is CASSLSPFSTDTQYF. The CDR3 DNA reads TGTGCCAGCAGCTTGAGCCCTTTTAGCACAGATACGCAGTATTTT.

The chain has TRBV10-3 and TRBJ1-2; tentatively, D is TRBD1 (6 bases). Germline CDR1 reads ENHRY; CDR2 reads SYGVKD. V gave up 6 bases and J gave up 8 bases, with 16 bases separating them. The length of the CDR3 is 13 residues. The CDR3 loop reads CAISRDRPPGYTF. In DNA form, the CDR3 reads TGTGCCATCAGCCGAGACAGGCCGCCGGGCTACACCTTC.

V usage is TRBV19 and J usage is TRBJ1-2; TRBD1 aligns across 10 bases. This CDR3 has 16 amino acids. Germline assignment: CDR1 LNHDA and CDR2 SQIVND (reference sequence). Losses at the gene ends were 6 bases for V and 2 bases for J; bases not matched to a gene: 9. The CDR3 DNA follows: TGTGCCAGTAGGCTGAACCCGGGACAGGGGAACTATGGCTACACCTTC. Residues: CASRLNPGQGNYGYTF.

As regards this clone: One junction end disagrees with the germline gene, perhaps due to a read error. The CDR3 DNA is TGTGCTAGCAGTCCCGGGACAGGGGTCACAGATACGCAGTATTTT. It yields the protein CASSPGTGVTDTQYF. The chain has TRBV6-4 and TRBJ2-3, with 10 bases lining up with TRBD1. Germline CDR1 and CDR2: MRHNA and SNTAGT. The CDR3 is made up of 15 amino acids.

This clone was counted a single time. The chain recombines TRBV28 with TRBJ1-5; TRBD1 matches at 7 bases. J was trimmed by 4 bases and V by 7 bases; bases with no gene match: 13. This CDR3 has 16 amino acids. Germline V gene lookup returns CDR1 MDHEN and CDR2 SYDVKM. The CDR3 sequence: CASTPGGRGFNQPQHF. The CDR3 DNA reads TGTGCCAGCACCCCCGGCGGCAGGGGGTTTAATCAGCCCCAGCATTTT.

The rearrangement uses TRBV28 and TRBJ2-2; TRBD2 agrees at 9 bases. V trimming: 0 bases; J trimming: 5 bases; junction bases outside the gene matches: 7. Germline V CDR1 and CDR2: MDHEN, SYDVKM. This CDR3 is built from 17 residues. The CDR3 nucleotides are TGTGCCAGCAGTTTATGGTCCGGCGGGAGGGGTACCGGGGAGCTGTTTTTT. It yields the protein CASSLWSGGRGTGELFF.

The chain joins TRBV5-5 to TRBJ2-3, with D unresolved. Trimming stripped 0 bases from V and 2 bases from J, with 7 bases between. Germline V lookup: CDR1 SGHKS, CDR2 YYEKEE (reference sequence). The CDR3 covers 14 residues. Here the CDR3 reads CASSLAAFTDTQYF. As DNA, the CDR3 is TGTGCCAGCAGCTTGGCCGCGTTCACAGATACGCAGTATTTT.

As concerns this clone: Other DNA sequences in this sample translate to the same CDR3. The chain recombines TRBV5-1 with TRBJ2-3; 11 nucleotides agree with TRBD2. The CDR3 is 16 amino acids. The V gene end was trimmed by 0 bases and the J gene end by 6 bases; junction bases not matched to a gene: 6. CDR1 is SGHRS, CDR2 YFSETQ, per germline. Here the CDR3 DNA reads TGCGCCAGCAGCTTGGGTACTAGCGGGAGTCTGGATACGCAGTATTTT. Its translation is CASSLGTSGSLDTQYF.

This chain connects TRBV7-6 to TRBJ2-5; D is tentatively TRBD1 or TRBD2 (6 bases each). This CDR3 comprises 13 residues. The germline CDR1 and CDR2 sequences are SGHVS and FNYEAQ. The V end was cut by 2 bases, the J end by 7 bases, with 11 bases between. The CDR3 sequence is CASSLQQGGTQYF. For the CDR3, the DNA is TGTGCCAGCAGCTTACAACAGGGAGGGACCCAGTACTTC.

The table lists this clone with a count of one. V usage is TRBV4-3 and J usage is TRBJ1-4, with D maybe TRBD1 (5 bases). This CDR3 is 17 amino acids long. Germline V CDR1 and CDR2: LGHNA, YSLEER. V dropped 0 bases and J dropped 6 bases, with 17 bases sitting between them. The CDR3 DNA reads TGCGCCAGCAGCCAAGAAGGTAGAGGGCAGGGTGATGAAAAACTGTTTTTT. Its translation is CASSQEGRGQGDEKLFF.

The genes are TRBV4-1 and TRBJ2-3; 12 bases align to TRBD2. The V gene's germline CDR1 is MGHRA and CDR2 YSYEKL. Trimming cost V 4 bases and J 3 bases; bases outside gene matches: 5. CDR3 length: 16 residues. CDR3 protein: CASSRLAGETTDTQYF. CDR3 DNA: TGCGCCAGCAGCCGACTAGCGGGAGAGACTACAGATACGCAGTATTTT.

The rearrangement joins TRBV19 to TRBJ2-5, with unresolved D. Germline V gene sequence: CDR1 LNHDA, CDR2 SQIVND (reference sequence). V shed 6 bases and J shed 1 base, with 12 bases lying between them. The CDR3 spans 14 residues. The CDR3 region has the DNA TGTGCCAGTAGCAACGAGGCCCTCCAAGAGACCCAGTACTTC. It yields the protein CASSNEALQETQYF.

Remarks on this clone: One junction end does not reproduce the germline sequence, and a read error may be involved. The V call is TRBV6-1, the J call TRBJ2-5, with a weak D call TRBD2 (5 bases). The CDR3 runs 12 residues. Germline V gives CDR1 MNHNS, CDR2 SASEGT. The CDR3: CASNEAEETQYF. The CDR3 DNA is TGTGCCAGCAATGAAGCGGAAGAGACCCAGTACTTC.

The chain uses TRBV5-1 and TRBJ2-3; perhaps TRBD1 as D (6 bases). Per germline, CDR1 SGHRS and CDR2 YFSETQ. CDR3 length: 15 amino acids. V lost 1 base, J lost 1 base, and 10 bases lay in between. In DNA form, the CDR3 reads TGCGCCAGCAGCTTGTCGCGGACAGGCACAGATACGCAGTATTTT. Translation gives CASSLSRTGTDTQYF.